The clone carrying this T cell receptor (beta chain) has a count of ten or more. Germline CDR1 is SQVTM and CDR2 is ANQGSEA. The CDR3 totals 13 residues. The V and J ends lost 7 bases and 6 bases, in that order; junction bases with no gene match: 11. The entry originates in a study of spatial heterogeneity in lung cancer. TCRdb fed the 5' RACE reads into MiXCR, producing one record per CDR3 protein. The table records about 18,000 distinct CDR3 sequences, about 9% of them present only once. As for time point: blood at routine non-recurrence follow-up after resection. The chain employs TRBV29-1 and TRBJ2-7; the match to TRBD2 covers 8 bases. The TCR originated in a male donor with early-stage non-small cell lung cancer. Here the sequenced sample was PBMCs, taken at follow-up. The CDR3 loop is CSAAGRGGSEQYF. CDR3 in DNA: TGCAGCGCCGCCGGGAGGGGAGGTAGCGAGCAGTACTTC.